Detailed here is one T cell receptor beta chain. Its cognate antigen has yet to be identified. No clone much larger than this one lies a single base away; base qualities are absent. To demonstrate the VDJtools post-analysis software, the study profiled TCR beta repertoires from the peripheral blood of about a dozen young patients with multiple sclerosis. The patients with multiple sclerosis were children and adolescents between roughly 6 and 16 years of age. The sample comes from a study of post-analysis software for immune sequencing data (dated by TCRdb to about 2015). Turning to the overall study: Disease courses on record covered relapsing-remitting, secondary progressive and progressive-relapsing multiple sclerosis, though some patients had no subtype annotation. The patient repertoires were set against about eleven previously published healthy control repertoires from donors whose ages ranged from about 6 to 25 years. A subset of samples was prepared in parallel using single-end sample barcoding, then pooled and co-amplified after Illumina adapter ligation. On the study overall, not on this receptor specifically: When samples were clustered directly using the F measure, samples prepared in the same batch co-clustered strongly, which prompted a batch-effect correction. Several TRBV segments, including TRBV5-6, TRBV5-1 and TRBV20-1, were significantly more frequent in patients than controls. The multiple sclerosis patient group was slightly younger than the control group. Normalized Chao1 diversity was significantly lower in multiple sclerosis patients than controls, suggesting substantial peripheral T-cell clonal expansion.

Library creation used PCR. For sequencing, an Illumina HiSeq 2500 was employed. To reduce PCR and sequencing biases, unique molecular identifiers were built into the TCR beta cDNA libraries. Per 1 to 10 million input T cells, 500,000 or so cDNA molecules were obtained, such that each molecule approximated one T cell. The same protocol used for the earlier healthy control dataset was applied to prepare and sequence the patient libraries. Within a given batch, samples were prepared together, multiplexed and sequenced on the same HiSeq lane. Processing in the source paper ran as follows. MIGEC was used to process the raw barcoded reads, and molecular identifier groups with only a single read were discarded before consensus assembly and CDR3 extraction. VDJtools was used for post-analysis of the clonotype tables, and diversity was normalized by down-sampling every dataset to the size of the smallest sample. Repertoire overlap clustering matched CDR3 amino acid but not nucleotide sequences to correct batch-related cross-sample contamination. TCRdb passed the public sequencing reads through fastp at Q25 and MiXCR, retaining productive beta sequences. Every CDR3 protein is listed once, alongside the most common genes and DNA of its rows. None of the V and J calls come from the authors' own analysis; TCRdb made them. This sample lists 650,000 to 900,000 distinct CDR3 sequences; about 43% were detected once. The biggest ten clones account for roughly 5% of the sample.

Trimming accounts for 4 bases at V and 3 bases at J, while the number of junction bases matched to no gene is 13. For CDR1 and CDR2, the germline V gene lists SGHRS and YFSETQ. From cysteine to phenylalanine, the CDR3 is 18 amino acids long. Kept here is only the CDR3 DNA, which spans 54 bases and is read in frame from base 1. Sequencing was performed on blood. The chain is encoded by TRBV5-1 joined to TRBJ2-1; TRBD2 agrees with 10 junctional bases. The receptor was derived from a girl between 5 and 17 years old with multiple sclerosis. This receptor carries the CDR3 CASSQLNRSGRVYNEQFF. The nucleotides read TGCGCCAGCAGCCAATTAAACCGCAGCGGGAGGGTCTACAATGAGCAGTTCTTC.